Sequencing of this TCR beta chain was carried out in a study of shared clonotypes between healthy human individuals. Study-level background: Two women and a few men aged 18 to 49 served as donors.

TCRdb's copy holds only in-frame clones and misses some; the assay was immunoSEQ multiplex PCR. The sample contains fewer than 550,000 clones, about three quarters of which appear only once. This clone was counted between two and nine times. V gave up 5 bases and J gave up 2 bases; unmatched junction bases: 2. CDR1 and CDR2 (germline): SNHLY, FYNNEI. The CDR3 is 13 amino acids. This chain uses TRBV2 with TRBJ2-5, with 7 positions matching TRBD1. This TCR came from a woman aged 40 to 50 in good health. Some clones in this sample may be carry-over from other donors' samples. Source material: PBMCs. The CDR3 bases are TGTGCCAGCAGTCGGGACAGACAAGAGACCCAGTACTTC. This codes for CASSRDRQETQYF. Together with reference TRBV2 and TRBJ2-5, the CDR3 gives the full variable domain: EPEVTQTPSHQVTQMGQEVILRCVPISNHLYFYWYRQILGQKVEFLVSFYNNEISEKSEIFDDQFSVERPDGSNFTLKIRSTKLEDSAMYFCASSRDRQETQYFGPGTRLLVL.